The TCR beta chain described here comes from a study of T-cell reconstitution after alpha-beta-depleted transplantation in children (dated by TCRdb to between 2015 and 2016). About the study as a whole: The study quantitatively tracked T-cell immune reconstitution after TCRalphabeta/CD19-depleted allogeneic hematopoietic cell transplantation in children using TCR repertoire profiling.

This clonotype was counted many times. Its antigen is unknown. No clone much larger than this one lies a single base away; base qualities are absent. Inclusive of the bounding cysteine and phenylalanine, the CDR3 is 12 residues long. Only the CDR3 region is kept as DNA, spanning 36 bases read in frame from base 1. The germline ends are 7 bases apart after V is trimmed by 5 bases and J by 2 bases. Beyond this particular receptor, the publication reports: The frequencies of hyperexpanded clones fell over the following months, and after one year, T-cell counts and TCRbeta diversity were mostly attributed to newly produced T cells. In some patients, high TCRbeta diversity at day 60 was attributed to recipient T cells and intrathymic progenitors that had survived conditioning. About two months after transplant, the apparently early recovery of alphabetaT-cell counts reportedly depended on just several hundred clones that had expanded rapidly and came from non-depleted graft cells.

The treatment or condition label corresponds to: allogeneic hematopoietic cell transplantation with graft depleted of TCRalphabeta T cells and CD19 B cells. TCRalphabeta/CD19-depleted allogeneic hematopoietic cell grafts were given to the transplant recipients, all of whom were children. The library was made by PCR. The data were produced on an Illumina HiSeq 2500. TCR libraries were prepared with molecular barcoding, using unique molecular identifiers to normalize TCRbeta repertoire quantification. The public reads were reprocessed in TCRdb via fastp at Q25 and MiXCR, keeping in-frame beta chains. Each record represents a unique CDR3 protein, reported with the most common genes and DNA among its rows. The sample profile shows over 450,000 distinct CDR3 sequences; roughly a tenth of them were found once. About 2% of the sample comes from the top ten.

This sequence originates from a child aged 2-9 years with inherited bone marrow failure, due to receive a stem cell transplant. This receptor chain uses TRBV12-3 or TRBV12-4 and TRBJ2-7, with an unclear D gene assignment. The material sequenced was PBMCs, taken before TCRalphabeta/CD19-depleted stem cell transplant. DNA sequence: TGTGCCAGCAGTGGCTCCGCCTACGAGCAGTACTTC. It translates as CASSGSAYEQYF.